The 26 T cell receptor beta chains in this list originate from one sample, sequenced in a study of blood T cell repertoires in COVID-19. Sequenced by immunoSEQ multiplex PCR; TCRdb stores in-frame clones only, minus some. The data hold under 250,000 clones, with around 84% observed a single time. The specimen sequenced was peripheral blood. These TCRs come from a woman between 18 and 29 years old with acute or convalescent COVID-19.

The chain uses TRBV19 and TRBJ1-4; D gene ambiguous. The germline V and J ends were trimmed by 4 bases and 4 bases, with 7 bases remaining between them. The germline V gene has CDR1 LNHDA and CDR2 SQIVND (reference sequence). The CDR3 spans 13 residues. For the CDR3, the DNA is TGTGCCAGTAGTACCGGGGTTAATGAAAAACTGTTTTTT. Translation: CASSTGVNEKLFF.

The chain joins TRBV7-9 to TRBJ2-7; 13 bases align to TRBD2. After removal of 5 bases from V and 5 bases from J, the junction contained 6 bases not matched to a gene. Germline CDR1 SEHNR, CDR2 FQNEAQ (reference sequence). The CDR3 is 15 amino acids. The CDR3 coding sequence is TGTGCCAGCAGCAAACTAGCGGGAGGGCCCCACGAGCAGTACTTC. Protein sequence: CASSKLAGGPHEQYF.

About this clone itself: A read error may be the cause here, since a much bigger clone is one base away. This rearrangement joins TRBV7-2 to TRBJ1-2; 7 bases align to TRBD1. In germline, CDR1 is SGHTA, CDR2 FQGNSA. The CDR3 spans 13 residues. The junction had 1 base not matched to a gene; V was cut back by 3 bases and J by 3 bases. The CDR3 sequence: CASSFDRDYGYTF. The CDR3 nucleotides are TGTGCCAGCAGCTTCGACAGGGACTATGGCTACACCTTC.

The rearrangement joins TRBV7-9 to TRBJ2-7; weak D call: TRBD1 (6 bases). The CDR3 has 18 residues. V was pared by 1 base and J by 3 bases, with 22 bases between. CDR1 and CDR2 from the germline V gene are SEHNR and FQNEAQ (reference sequence). In DNA form, the CDR3 reads TGTGCCAGCAGCTTAGTAGTTTCGACAGGAGGCTCTAGCTACGAGCAGTACTTC. Translated, it gives CASSLVVSTGGSSYEQYF.

The V call is TRBV10-3, the J call TRBJ1-2, with TRBD1 as a possible D gene (6 bases). CDR1 is ENHRY and CDR2 is SYGVKD in the germline V gene. This CDR3 spans 17 amino acids. The ends were cut back, 10 bases at V and 0 bases at J, with 24 bases in the middle. CDR3 DNA: TGTGCCACCAGAGATGGGCAGGGGCTTCGAGCTAACTATGGCTACACCTTC. The encoded protein is CATRDGQGLRANYGYTF.

This clone was detected once. The gene calls are TRBV11-2 and TRBJ1-1; D possibly corresponds to TRBD1 (5 bases). This CDR3 has 14 residues. Per the germline V gene, CDR1 is SGHAT and CDR2 is FQNNGV. V lost 1 base and J 0 bases, leaving 6 bases between the germline ends. CDR3 sequence (DNA): TGTGCCAGCAGCTTAGGGGGCATGAACACTGAAGCTTTCTTT. It yields the protein CASSLGGMNTEAFF.

This clone was detected once. The chain carries TRBV5-8 and TRBJ2-6; a weak D match, TRBD1 (6 bases). Germline V gene sequence: CDR1 SGHTS, CDR2 YDEGEE. The CDR3 consists of 18 residues. V was cut by 4 bases and J by 1 base, with 18 bases left in between. This chain's CDR3 is CASSIRGAGRSGANVLTF. CDR3 DNA sequence: TGTGCCAGCAGCATCAGGGGCGCAGGTCGTTCTGGGGCCAACGTCCTGACTTTC.

This chain joins TRBV19 and TRBJ2-5; 11 bases are a match to TRBD1. V lost 5 bases and J lost 7; bases outside the gene matches: 9. Germline V gene data show CDR1 as LNHDA and CDR2 as SQIVND (reference sequence). The CDR3 spans 15 residues. CDR3 sequence: CASSLGTGGKGTQYF. In DNA form, the CDR3 reads TGTGCCAGTAGTCTCGGGACAGGGGGTAAGGGGACCCAGTACTTC.

V gene TRBV20-1 combines with J gene TRBJ2-1; D unclear. V lost 5 bases, J lost 5 bases, and 7 bases lay in between. Germline lookup yields CDR1 DFQATT and CDR2 SNEGSKA (reference sequence). The CDR3 contains 11 residues. DNA for the CDR3: TGCAGTGCTGAGAGTAACAATGAGCAGTTCTTC. Its protein is CSAESNNEQFF.

The chain carries TRBV6-5 and TRBJ1-6, with a possible D match to TRBD1 (5 bases). Germline loops: CDR1 MNHEY, CDR2 SVGAGI. This CDR3 region has 16 residues. V dropped 4 bases and J dropped 12 bases, with 22 bases sitting between them. The DNA of the CDR3 is TGTGCCAGCAGTTCCCCGGCGGGGGGGATCGTGGGACCCCTCCACTTT. It is translated as CASSSPAGGIVGPLHF.

The chain links TRBV18 to TRBJ2-7, with D unresolved. Germline-derived CDR1 and CDR2 are KGHSH and LQKENI. The CDR3 spans 13 residues. V was shortened by 3 bases and J by 1 base, with 7 bases between the two germline ends. In nucleotides, the CDR3 is TGTGCCAGCTCACCGGGCATTTCCTACGAGCAGTACTTC. Translated: CASSPGISYEQYF.

The chain uses TRBV9 and TRBJ2-7; D not certain. V was pared by 3 bases and J by 0 bases, with 10 bases between. This CDR3 has 14 amino acids. Germline loops: CDR1 SGDLS, CDR2 YYNGEE. DNA for the CDR3: TGTGCCAGCAGCGGGCCGGGTAGCTCCTACGAGCAGTACTTC. It is translated as CASSGPGSSYEQYF.

The chain employs TRBV6-5 and TRBJ2-1, with 7 bases lining up with TRBD1. This CDR3 spans 14 amino acids. CDR1 is MNHEY and CDR2 is SVGAGI in the germline V gene. After removal of 6 bases from V and 4 bases from J, the junction contained 6 bases not matched to a gene. CDR3 loop: CASSRGQVYNEQFF. CDR3 coding DNA: TGTGCCAGCAGCCGAGGACAGGTTTACAATGAGCAGTTCTTC.

V is TRBV27 and J is TRBJ1-1, with 8 bases fitting TRBD1. After removal of 5 bases from V and 4 bases from J, the junction contained 9 bases not matched to a gene. The CDR3 runs 15 residues. Looked up from germline, CDR1 is MNHEY and CDR2 is SMNVEV (reference sequence). The CDR3 DNA follows: TGTGCCAGCAGTCCAGGACAGGGTTACGCCACTGAAGCTTTCTTT. Its protein is CASSPGQGYATEAFF.

The chain joins TRBV6-2 or TRBV6-3 to TRBJ2-7, with a possible D match to TRBD2 (6 bases). The CDR3 consists of 16 residues. From germline, CDR1 is MNHEY and CDR2 SVGEGT. V shed 2 bases and J shed 2 bases, with 16 bases lying between them. CDR3 protein: CASSYPPSETPYEQYF. CDR3 sequence (DNA): TGTGCCAGCAGTTACCCCCCTAGCGAGACACCCTACGAGCAGTACTTC.

The V call is TRBV18, the J call TRBJ2-1; 9 bases line up with TRBD1. After removal of 3 bases from V and 7 bases from J, the junction contained 7 bases not matched to a gene. The CDR3 is 15 residues long. The V gene's germline CDR1 is KGHSH and CDR2 LQKENI. The CDR3, as DNA: TGTGCCAGCTCACCTCCGGGACAGGGTCTGAATGAGCAGTTCTTC. Encoded protein: CASSPPGQGLNEQFF.

This clone was counted a few times. This chain uses TRBV19 with TRBJ1-2; 8 positions agree with TRBD1. Germline V lookup: CDR1 LNHDA, CDR2 SQIVND (reference sequence). The junction had 11 bases not matched to a gene; V was cut back by 7 bases and J by 4 bases. This CDR3 has 15 amino acids. This CDR3 is CASTQGAGTTYGYTF. Written as DNA, the CDR3 is TGTGCCAGTACCCAGGGGGCGGGGACGACCTATGGCTACACCTTC. Full variable domain (missing parts from reference TRBV19 and TRBJ1-2): DGGITQSPKYLFRKEGQNVTLSCEQNLNHDAMYWYRQDPGQGLRLIYYSQIVNDFQKGDIAEGYSVSREKKESFPLTVTSAQKNPTAFYLCASTQGAGTTYGYTFGSGTRLTVV.

This chain joins TRBV9 and TRBJ2-3; 8 nucleotides line up with TRBD1. The CDR3 has 13 amino acids. Germline assignment: CDR1 SGDLS and CDR2 YYNGEE. V lost 1 base to trimming and J lost 7 bases; unmatched junction nucleotides: 2. CDR3 loop: CASSVQGANTQYF. In nucleotides, the CDR3 is TGTGCCAGCAGCGTACAGGGGGCGAATACGCAGTATTTT. The full variable domain, rest sourced from reference TRBV9 and TRBJ2-3, is DSGVTQTPKHLITATGQRVTLRCSPRSGDLSVYWYQQSLDQGLQFLIQYYNGEERAKGNILERFSAQQFPDLHSELNLSSLELGDSALYFCASSVQGANTQYFGPGTRLTVL.

The chain joins TRBV9 to TRBJ1-3, with D perhaps TRBD1 (6 bases). V was clipped by 4 bases and J by 4 bases, with 9 bases between them. CDR1 and CDR2 (germline): SGDLS, YYNGEE. CDR3 length: 13 amino acids. CDR3 DNA: TGTGCCAGCAGCTTTGGGACAGGAAACACCATATATTTT. It specifies CASSFGTGNTIYF.

The chain combines TRBV28 with TRBJ1-1; D ambiguous. V gave up 3 bases and J gave up 3 bases, with 5 bases separating them. CDR1 and CDR2 from the germline V gene are MDHEN and SYDVKM. The length of the CDR3 is 12 residues. The CDR3 sequence is CASSLRHTEAFF. In DNA, the CDR3 is TGTGCCAGCAGTTTGCGGCACACTGAAGCTTTCTTT.

The chain uses TRBV18 and TRBJ1-1, with D unresolved. The CDR3 contains 14 residues. Looked up from germline, CDR1 is KGHSH and CDR2 is LQKENI. V was trimmed by 3 bases and J by 1 base, leaving 9 bases between them. The CDR3 is CASSPSARNTEAFF. The DNA of the CDR3 is TGTGCCAGCTCACCGTCCGCGCGGAACACTGAAGCTTTCTTT.

The chain recombines TRBV19 with TRBJ1-6; 8 nucleotides line up with TRBD1. The ends lost 7 bases at V and 7 bases at J; junction bases unmatched: 9. Germline CDR1 reads LNHDA; CDR2 reads SQIVND (reference sequence). The CDR3 consists of 15 residues. The CDR3 region is CASTEGQGGNSPLHF. CDR3 sequence (DNA): TGTGCCAGTACCGAAGGACAGGGAGGCAATTCACCCCTCCACTTT.

The V and J genes are TRBV4-3 and TRBJ2-7, with D possibly matching TRBD1 (5 bases). The CDR3 runs 15 residues. Trimming took off 1 base at V and 3 bases at J, with 13 bases between the two ends. CDR1 is LGHNA, CDR2 YSLEER, per germline. CDR3 loop: CASSQGWGPGYEQYF. CDR3 nucleotide sequence: TGCGCCAGCAGCCAAGGGTGGGGCCCCGGCTACGAGCAGTACTTC.

This chain's CDR3 is CASKSGPRGNEQFF. The CDR3 region has the DNA TGTGCCAGTAAGTCCGGGCCTAGGGGGAATGAGCAGTTCTTC. The chain links TRBV6-5 to TRBJ2-1; perhaps TRBD1 as D (6 bases). Trimming cost V 9 bases and J 7 bases, with 19 bases left between them. Germline CDR1 MNHEY, CDR2 SVGAGI. This CDR3 region has 14 residues.

The chain recombines TRBV5-6 with TRBJ1-6, with 11 bases aligning to TRBD1. Germline lookup yields CDR1 SGHDT and CDR2 YYEEEE. This CDR3 is built from 14 residues. V lost 4 bases, J lost 10 bases, and 4 bases stayed unmatched. The CDR3 coding sequence is TGTGCCAGCAGCCCGGGACAGGGGGACTCACCCCTCCACTTT. Translation: CASSPGQGDSPLHF.

This CDR3 reads CASSSPDRRNEKLFF. The CDR3 DNA sequence: TGTGCCAGCAGTTCCCCGGACAGGAGGAATGAAAAACTGTTTTTT. V and J are TRBV6-1 and TRBJ1-4; 7 bases agree with TRBD1. The CDR3 runs to 15 residues. The ends lost 5 bases at V and 5 bases at J; junction bases unmatched: 8. Germline V gene sequence: CDR1 MNHNS, CDR2 SASEGT.